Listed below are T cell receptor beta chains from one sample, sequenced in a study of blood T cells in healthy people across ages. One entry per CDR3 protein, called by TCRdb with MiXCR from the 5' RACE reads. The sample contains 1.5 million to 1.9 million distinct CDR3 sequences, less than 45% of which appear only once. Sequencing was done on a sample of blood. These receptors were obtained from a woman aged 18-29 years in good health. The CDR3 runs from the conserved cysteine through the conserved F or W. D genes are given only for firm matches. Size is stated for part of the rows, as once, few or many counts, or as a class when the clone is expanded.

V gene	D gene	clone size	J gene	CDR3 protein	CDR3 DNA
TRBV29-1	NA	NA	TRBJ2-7	CSVVRPTRSYEQYF	TGCAGCGTTGTTAGGCCCACTAGATCCTACGAGCAGTACTTC
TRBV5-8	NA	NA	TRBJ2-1	CASSKYQGNEQFF	TGTGCCAGCAGCAAATATCAGGGGAATGAGCAGTTCTTC
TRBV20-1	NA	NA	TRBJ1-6	CSASSRGSSPLHF	TGCAGTGCTAGTAGCCGAGGGAGTTCACCCCTCCACTTT
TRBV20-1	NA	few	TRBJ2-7	CSARDPWSGSAYEQYF	TGCAGTGCTAGAGACCCATGGAGCGGGTCTGCCTACGAGCAGTACTTC
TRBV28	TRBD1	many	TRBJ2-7	CASSPGQSSYEQYF	TGTGCCAGCAGTCCGGGACAGAGCTCCTACGAGCAGTACTTC
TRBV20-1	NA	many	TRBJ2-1	CSAPTDYNEQFF	TGCAGTGCTCCAACAGACTACAATGAGCAGTTCTTC
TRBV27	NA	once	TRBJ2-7	CASSSLVASPYEQYF	TGTGCCAGCAGTTCTCTGGTGGCTAGTCCCTATGAGCAGTACTTC
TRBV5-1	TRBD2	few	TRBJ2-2	CASSFLLAGDTGELFF	TGCGCCAGCAGCTTTCTACTAGCGGGAGACACCGGGGAGCTGTTTTTT
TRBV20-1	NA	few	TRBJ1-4	CSAKQAATNEKLFF	TGCAGTGCGAAGCAGGCCGCAACTAATGAAAAACTGTTTTTT
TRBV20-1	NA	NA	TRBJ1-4	CSAIPEGEKLFF	TGCAGTGCTATCCCGGAGGGGGAAAAACTGTTTTTT
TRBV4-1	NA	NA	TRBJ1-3	CASSQDKREAGNAIYF	TGCGCCAGCAGCCAAGATAAGCGGGAAGCTGGAAACGCCATATATTTT
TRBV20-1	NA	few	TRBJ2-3	CSARRPSSADTQYF	TGCAGTGCTAGACGGCCTAGCTCCGCAGATACGCAGTATTTT
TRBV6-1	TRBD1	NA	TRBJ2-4	CASNLRDRKTAKNIQYF	TGTGCCAGCAACCTCCGGGACAGGAAGACGGCCAAAAACATTCAGTACTTC
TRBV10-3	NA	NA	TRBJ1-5	CAISAQGGAYNQPQHF	TGTGCCATCAGTGCCCAGGGAGGGGCCTACAATCAGCCCCAGCATTTT
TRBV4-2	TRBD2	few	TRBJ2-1	CASSQDFVGPSGTRLYNEQFF	TGTGCCAGCAGCCAAGATTTCGTCGGGCCTTCCGGGACTAGGCTTTACAATGAGCAGTTCTTC
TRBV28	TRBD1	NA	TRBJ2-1	CASTRLSGGPYNEQFF	TGTGCCAGCACTCGACTCTCAGGGGGTCCCTACAATGAGCAGTTCTTC
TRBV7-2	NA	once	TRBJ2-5	CASREPGQPNGVTQYF	TGTGCCAGCAGGGAACCGGGACAACCTAACGGGGTGACCCAGTACTTC
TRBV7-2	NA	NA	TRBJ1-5	CAISLVRQGNQPQHF	TGTGCCATCAGCTTAGTGAGACAGGGCAATCAGCCCCAGCATTTT
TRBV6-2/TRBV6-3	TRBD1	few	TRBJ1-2	CASTSQGAGGYTF	TGTGCCAGCACTAGCCAGGGGGCTGGAGGCTACACCTTC
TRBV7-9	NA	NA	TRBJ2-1	CASSPRDPSSYNEQFF	TGTGCCAGCAGCCCCCGGGACCCAAGCTCCTACAATGAGCAGTTCTTC
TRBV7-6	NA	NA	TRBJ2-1	CACSFGLLNEQFF	TGTGCCTGCAGCTTCGGACTCCTCAATGAGCAGTTCTTC
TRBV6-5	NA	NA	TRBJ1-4	CASRPRGTTNEKLFF	TGTGCCAGCAGGCCGAGAGGAACAACTAATGAAAAACTGTTTTTT
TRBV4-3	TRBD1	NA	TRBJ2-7	CASSPTTGGGYEQYF	TGCGCCAGCAGCCCGACTACAGGGGGCGGGTACGAGCAGTACTTC
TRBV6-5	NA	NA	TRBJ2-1	CASRMDGEQFF	TGTGCCAGCAGAATGGACGGGGAGCAGTTCTTC
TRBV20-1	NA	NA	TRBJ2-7	CSASLGATWPAYEQYF	TGCAGTGCTTCTCTCGGGGCCACGTGGCCCGCCTACGAGCAGTACTTC
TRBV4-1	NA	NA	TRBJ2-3	CASSQAGLSDTQYF	TGCGCCAGCAGCCAAGCGGGTCTCTCAGATACGCAGTATTTT
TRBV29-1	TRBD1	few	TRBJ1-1	CSVEVQGAGTEAFF	TGCAGCGTTGAAGTTCAGGGGGCTGGGACTGAAGCTTTCTTT
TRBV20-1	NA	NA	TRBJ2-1	CSVLRAPYNEQFF	TGCAGTGTCTTGCGAGCCCCCTACAATGAGCAGTTCTTC
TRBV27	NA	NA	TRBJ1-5	CASRRDLNGQPQHF	TGTGCCAGCCGCCGGGACCTGAACGGTCAGCCCCAGCATTTT
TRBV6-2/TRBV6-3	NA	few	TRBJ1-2	CASSYLDNYGYTF	TGTGCCAGCAGTTACCTGGACAACTATGGCTACACCTTC
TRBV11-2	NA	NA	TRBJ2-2	CASTPGEGLSGELFF	TGTGCCAGCACCCCAGGGGAGGGCCTGTCCGGGGAGCTGTTTTTT
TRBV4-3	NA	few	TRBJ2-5	CASSQASEETQYF	TGCGCCAGCAGCCAAGCCTCCGAAGAGACCCAGTACTTC
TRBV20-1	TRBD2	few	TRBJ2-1	CSATLSGRAENEQFF	TGCAGTGCGACCCTTAGCGGGAGGGCCGAAAATGAGCAGTTCTTC
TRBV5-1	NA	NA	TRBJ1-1	CASKLSANTEAFF	TGCGCCAGCAAGCTTTCCGCGAACACTGAAGCTTTCTTT
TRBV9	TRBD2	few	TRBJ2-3	CASSKTSGSADTQYF	TGTGCCAGCAGTAAAACTAGCGGGAGTGCAGATACGCAGTATTTT
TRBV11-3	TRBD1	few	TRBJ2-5	CASSSSRDRTTGICETQYF	TGTGCCAGCAGTTCCTCACGGGACAGGACGACAGGGATTTGCGAGACCCAGTACTTC
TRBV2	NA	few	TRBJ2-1	CASKDIPSSYNEQFF	TGTGCCAGCAAGGACATTCCAAGCTCCTACAATGAGCAGTTCTTC
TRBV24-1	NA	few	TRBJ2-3	CATRARSDTQYF	TGTGCCACCAGGGCCCGATCAGATACGCAGTATTTT
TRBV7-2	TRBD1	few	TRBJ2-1	CASSLYSGTGMYEQFF	TGTGCCAGCAGCCTATACTCTGGGACAGGGATGTATGAGCAGTTCTTC
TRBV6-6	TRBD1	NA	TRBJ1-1	CASSDRGVNTEAFF	TGTGCCAGCAGTGACAGGGGGGTGAACACTGAAGCTTTCTTT
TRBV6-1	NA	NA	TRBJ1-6	CASSDAYNGVSPLHF	TGTGCCAGCAGTGACGCCTATAATGGGGTTTCACCCCTCCACTTT
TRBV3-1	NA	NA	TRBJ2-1	CASSQEGRPSWNEQFF	TGTGCCAGCAGCCAAGAGGGCCGTCCGAGTTGGAATGAGCAGTTCTTC
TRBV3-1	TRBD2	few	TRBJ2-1	CASSQGTSGRYRLFF	TGTGCCAGCAGCCAAGGGACTAGCGGGAGATACAGGCTGTTCTTC
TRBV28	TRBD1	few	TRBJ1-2	CASADRAGGYTF	TGTGCCAGCGCCGACAGGGCGGGAGGCTACACCTTC
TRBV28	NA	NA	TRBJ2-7	CASSFSDTSYEQYF	TGTGCCAGCAGTTTTTCTGACACCTCCTACGAGCAGTACTTC
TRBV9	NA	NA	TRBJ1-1	CASSVGRHMNTEAFF	TGTGCCAGCAGCGTGGGACGGCACATGAACACTGAAGCTTTCTTT
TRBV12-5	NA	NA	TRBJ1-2	CASGLEGVFYGYTF	TGTGCTAGTGGTTTGGAGGGGGTTTTTTATGGCTACACCTTC
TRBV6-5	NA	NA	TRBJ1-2	CASSLPGADSLSGYTF	TGTGCCAGCAGCCTTCCTGGGGCAGACTCCCTTAGCGGCTACACCTTC
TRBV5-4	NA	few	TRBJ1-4	CASGSGTRDEKLFF	TGTGCCAGCGGCTCCGGGACAAGGGATGAAAAACTGTTTTTT